The TCR beta chain described here comes from a study of blood T cell repertoires in COVID-19. Across the study: The samples span acute and convalescent COVID-19 from the United States, Italy and Spain.

Authors' methods: Estimation of nucleated cell counts relied on the amplification of reference gene primers. TCRdb keeps only in-frame clones here, not all; method: immunoSEQ multiplex PCR. The DNA gave D and trimming, while V, J and clone size come from that table. The sample includes about 140,000 clones, about 85% seen only once; the top ten take about 1.6%. CDR1 is SGHRS, CDR2 YFSETQ, per germline. This CDR3 is built from 15 residues. The V gene end was trimmed by 4 bases and the J gene end by 7 bases; junction bases not matched to a gene: 10. The sample comprised peripheral blood. The receptor comes from a human donor in a cohort sampled during active COVID-19. The chain employs TRBV5-1 and TRBJ2-1; 8 bases match TRBD2. The CDR3 nucleotides read TGCGCCAGCAGCCCAACGGGGGGGTTCTCGAATGAGCAGTTCTTC. Protein sequence: CASSPTGGFSNEQFF.